These 24 T cell receptor beta chains originate from one sample sequenced in a study. TCRdb used MiXCR to reprocess the RT-PCR reads, holding one entry per CDR3 protein. This table holds 650,000 to 800,000 distinct CDR3 sequences, 14% found once. Sequenced input: memory CD4+ T cells from blood. The source is a female donor in good health, serving as a healthy control.

This clonotype was counted only a few times. The chain is built from TRBV20-1 and TRBJ2-4; possible D gene TRBD2, 6 bases. Germline lookup yields CDR1 DFQATT and CDR2 SNEGSKA (reference sequence). V was pared by 6 bases and J by 0 bases, with 24 bases between. This CDR3 is built from 18 residues. The CDR3 DNA reads as TGCAGTGCAGACACGGACTACCCCACTTCTCTAGCCAAAAACATTCAGTACTTC. This sequence encodes CSADTDYPTSLAKNIQYF.

This clonotype has only one observation. CDR3 loop: CASSLLSRTDTQYF. The CDR3 nucleotides read TGTGCCAGCAGCTTGCTCTCCAGAACAGATACGCAGTATTTT. The V call is TRBV5-4, the J call TRBJ2-3; no clear D gene. The germline V gene has CDR1 SGHNT and CDR2 YYREEE (reference sequence). V was trimmed by 1 base and J by 3 bases, leaving 9 bases between them. The CDR3 totals 14 residues.

The rearrangement uses TRBV6-1 and TRBJ2-1, with TRBD1 as a possible D gene (5 bases). V shed 8 bases and J shed 1 base, with 12 bases lying between them. The CDR3 is made up of 14 amino acids. The germline gives CDR1 MNHNS, CDR2 SASEGT. The CDR3, as DNA: TGTGCCAGCTTGCTGGGGCCTTCCTACAATGAGCAGTTCTTC. This translates into CASLLGPSYNEQFF.

This clonotype was observed at least ten times. The chain has TRBV7-2 and TRBJ1-2; a possible D gene is TRBD1 (5 bases). The CDR3 contains 14 residues. Trimming cost V 5 bases and J 4 bases, with 14 bases left between them. The germline V gene encodes CDR1 SGHTA and CDR2 FQGNSA. The CDR3, as DNA: TGTGCCAGCAGCCCGTCGCGGGGGGGCTATGGCTACACCTTC. It codes for CASSPSRGGYGYTF. The variable domain in full, with the rest retrieved from reference TRBV7-2 and TRBJ1-2, is GAGVSQSPSNKVTEKGKDVELRCDPISGHTALYWYRQSLGQGLEFLIYFQGNSAPDKSGLPSDRFSAERTGGSVSTLTIQRTQQEDSAVYLCASSPSRGGYGYTFGSGTRLTVV.

This clonotype was detected a few times. The CDR3 DNA follows: TGTGCCAGCAGCCCAGGACAGGGGGCAGTGGATACGCAGTATTTT. Translated, it gives CASSPGQGAVDTQYF. This sequence joins TRBV7-9 and TRBJ2-3, with TRBD1 matching over 11 bases. Germline V gives CDR1 SEHNR, CDR2 FQNEAQ (reference sequence). CDR3 length: 15 amino acids. Trimming at V came to 5 bases and at J to 6 bases, leaving 7 bases not matched to a gene.

V is TRBV14 and J is TRBJ1-6, with D hard to call. V gave up 1 base and J gave up 4 bases, with 5 bases separating them. This CDR3 has 14 amino acids. Germline CDR1 and CDR2: SGHDN and FVKESK. CDR3 in DNA: TGTGCCAGCAGCCAAGCAGTATATAATTCACCCCTCCACTTT. Translation gives CASSQAVYNSPLHF.

This sequence joins TRBV5-8 and TRBJ2-5; 8 nucleotides line up with TRBD1. The V gene's germline CDR1 is SGHTS and CDR2 YDEGEE. J was trimmed by 1 base and V by 5 bases; bases with no gene match: 7. The length of the CDR3 is 15 residues. CDR3 bases: TGTGCCAGCAGTCATATTGGGACAGGCCAAGAGACCCAGTACTTC. Protein sequence: CASSHIGTGQETQYF.

This clonotype was picked up a small number of times. The V call is TRBV5-5, the J call TRBJ1-2; D may be TRBD1 (6 bases). The CDR3 length is 14 residues. From germline, CDR1 is SGHKS and CDR2 YYEKEE (reference sequence). With 4 bases removed from V and 4 bases from J, the gap between germline ends came to 14 bases. The CDR3 bases are TGTGCCAGCAGCCCCGGGGACAACACCTATGGCTACACCTTC. This translates into CASSPGDNTYGYTF.

The rearrangement links TRBV18 to TRBJ1-1, with a possible D match to TRBD1 (5 bases). This CDR3 has 14 amino acids. Between the trimmed V and J ends, which lost 3 bases and 4 bases, there was a span of 12 bases. From germline, CDR1 is KGHSH and CDR2 LQKENI. The CDR3 DNA reads TGTGCCAGCTCACCGGGCGGGGCGGGCACTGAAGCTTTCTTT. Translating it yields CASSPGGAGTEAFF. Variable domain in full (rest from reference TRBV18 and TRBJ1-1): NAGVMQNPRHLVRRRGQEARLRCSPMKGHSHVYWYRQLPEEGLKFMVYLQKENIIDESGMPKERFSAEFPKEGPSILRIQQVVRGDSAAYFCASSPGGAGTEAFFGQGTRLTVV.

This clonotype was detected only a few times. The V call is TRBV7-9, the J call TRBJ1-2; D remains ambiguous. Germline lookup yields CDR1 SEHNR and CDR2 FQNEAQ (reference sequence). The ends were cut back, 5 bases at V and 6 bases at J, with 10 bases in the middle. The CDR3 runs 12 residues. CDR3 coding DNA: TGTGCCAGCAGCAGGCAGGAGCATGGCTACACCTTC. Its translation is CASSRQEHGYTF.

A few counts support this clonotype. This sequence joins TRBV6-1 and TRBJ2-2; 10 bases fit TRBD2. V dropped 0 bases and J dropped 4; count of bases not matched to a gene: 5. Germline lookup yields CDR1 MNHNS and CDR2 SASEGT. This CDR3 spans 17 amino acids. CDR3 region: CASSEAITSGITGELFF. CDR3 nucleotides: TGTGCCAGCAGTGAAGCTATCACTAGCGGGATCACCGGGGAGCTGTTTTTT.

This clonotype was seen repeatedly, ten times or more. It is likely a read error, because the conserved phenylalanine at the end of the CDR3 is missing. The DNA is omitted, as the CDR3 cannot be located on it reliably, and the CDR3 follows TCRdb's listing. This chain links TRBV5-6 with TRBJ2-7; the table names TRBD1, a call not compared with the DNA. CDR1 and CDR2 from the germline V gene are SGHDT and YYEEEE. The CDR3 is 12 residues long, ends included. CDR3 residues: CASTREPGQEEL.

The gene calls are TRBV30 and TRBJ2-7, with 8 bases fitting TRBD2. Germline V gene lookup returns CDR1 GTSNPN and CDR2 SVGIG (reference sequence). Germline trimming cut 3 bases from V and 7 bases from J; bases unmatched to any gene: 2. This CDR3 has 11 amino acids. The CDR3 DNA reads as TGTGCCTGGAGCGGGGGGGGTGAGCAGTACTTC. It yields the protein CAWSGGGEQYF.

This clonotype was detected a few times. The chain combines TRBV5-4 with TRBJ2-7, with 9 bases that match TRBD1. The CDR3 consists of 15 residues. The V and J ends lost 4 bases and 1 base, in that order; junction bases with no gene match: 6. Germline assignment: CDR1 SGHNT and CDR2 YYREEE (reference sequence). CDR3 coding DNA: TGTGCCAGCAGCCCGGGACAGGGTCGTTCCTACGAGCAGTACTTC. Translation gives CASSPGQGRSYEQYF. Full variable domain (missing parts from reference TRBV5-4 and TRBJ2-7): ETGVTQSPTHLIKTRGQQVTLRCSSQSGHNTVSWYQQALGQGPQFIFQYYREEENGRGNFPPRFSGLQFPNYSSELNVNALELDDSALYLCASSPGQGRSYEQYFGPGTRLTVT.

This clonotype has ten or more counts. J is TRBJ1-6 and V is TRBV7-2; D is possibly TRBD1 (5 bases). The CDR3 covers 13 residues. The germline gives CDR1 SGHTA, CDR2 FQGNSA. The ends were cut back, 5 bases at V and 4 bases at J, with 6 bases in the middle. The CDR3 DNA is TGTGCCAGCAGCAGGGGATATAATTCACCCCTCCACTTT. This sequence encodes CASSRGYNSPLHF.

The J gene is TRBJ1-5, the V gene TRBV27, with D hard to call. With 7 bases removed from V and 0 bases from J, the gap between germline ends came to 13 bases. The CDR3 loop spans 15 amino acids. Germline CDR1 is MNHEY and CDR2 is SMNVEV (reference sequence). The CDR3 nucleotides read TGTGCCAGCAAACCCTTACCATATAGCAATCAGCCCCAGCATTTT. It specifies CASKPLPYSNQPQHF.

This clonotype showed up many times. This chain uses TRBV10-3 with TRBJ2-7, with 7 bases identical to TRBD2. The germline gives CDR1 ENHRY, CDR2 SYGVKD. Trimming removed 0 bases from V and 5 bases from J; junction bases left unmatched: 1. There are 13 residues in the CDR3. Here the CDR3 reads CAISESTSNEQYF. The CDR3 coding sequence is TGTGCCATCAGTGAGTCGACTAGCAACGAGCAGTACTTC.

The rearrangement uses TRBV12-3 or TRBV12-4 and TRBJ1-1; no definite D call. This CDR3 contains 14 residues. V lost 1 base and J 6 bases, leaving 12 bases between the germline ends. The CDR3 region has the DNA TGTGCCAGCAGTTTAGGCTCCGGCCAGGCTGAAGCTTTCTTT. It specifies CASSLGSGQAEAFF.

The CDR3 DNA sequence: TGTGCCAGCAGCCAAGAGGGGAGCGGCCTGACCCAGTACTTC. Translation gives CASSQEGSGLTQYF. This chain joins TRBV3-1 and TRBJ2-5, with D possibly being TRBD2 (5 bases). Germline V CDR1 and CDR2: LGHDT, YNNKEL (reference sequence). The CDR3 runs 14 residues. V was cut by 0 bases and J by 7 bases, with 12 bases left in between.

The gene calls are TRBV27 and TRBJ1-1; 7 bases line up with TRBD1. After removal of 5 bases from V and 6 bases from J, the junction contained 6 bases not matched to a gene. The CDR3 runs to 13 residues. Germline V gives CDR1 MNHEY, CDR2 SMNVEV (reference sequence). CDR3 protein: CASSTDRVAEAFF. The CDR3 DNA reads TGTGCCAGCAGTACCGACAGGGTCGCTGAAGCTTTCTTT.

In this sample, this clonotype turned up many times. This rearrangement joins TRBV7-2 to TRBJ2-1; 7 bases map to TRBD2. Germline-derived CDR1 and CDR2 are SGHTA and FQGNSA. Losses at the gene ends were 5 bases for V and 9 bases for J; bases not matched to a gene: 13. This CDR3 has 15 residues. CDR3 nucleotide sequence: TGTGCCAGCAGCCAGGGAGCGGGGCGTACAAGTGAGCAGTTCTTC. This translates into CASSQGAGRTSEQFF.

This clonotype was seen at least ten times. A junction end diverges from the germline sequence, so it may reflect a read error. V usage is TRBV7-2 and J usage is TRBJ1-2; 10 positions agree with TRBD1. The germline V gene has CDR1 SGHTA and CDR2 FQGNSA. The CDR3 consists of 14 residues. This chain's CDR3 is CASSLGQGDYGYTF. The DNA for the CDR3 is TGCGCCAGCAGCTTAGGACAGGGGGACTATGGCTACACCTTC.

This clonotype was detected only a few times. The rearrangement uses TRBV7-3 and TRBJ2-5; 7 bases line up with TRBD1. The CDR3 is 13 amino acids. Trimming at V came to 2 bases and at J to 7 bases, leaving 4 bases not matched to a gene. Germline CDR1 is SGHTA and CDR2 is FQGTGA. CDR3 loop: CASSLGTVGTQYF. The CDR3 nucleotides are TGTGCCAGCAGCTTAGGGACAGTTGGGACCCAGTACTTC.

This clonotype was counted ten times or more. The rearrangement joins TRBV5-1 to TRBJ2-7; the D call may be TRBD1 or TRBD2 (5 bases each). The ends were cut back, 4 bases at V and 7 bases at J, with 12 bases in the middle. Per the germline V gene, CDR1 is SGHRS and CDR2 is YFSETQ. The CDR3 length is 12 residues. CDR3 coding DNA: TGCGCCAGCAGCCGGGTTGGGGGAGAGCAGTACTTC. Translated: CASSRVGGEQYF.